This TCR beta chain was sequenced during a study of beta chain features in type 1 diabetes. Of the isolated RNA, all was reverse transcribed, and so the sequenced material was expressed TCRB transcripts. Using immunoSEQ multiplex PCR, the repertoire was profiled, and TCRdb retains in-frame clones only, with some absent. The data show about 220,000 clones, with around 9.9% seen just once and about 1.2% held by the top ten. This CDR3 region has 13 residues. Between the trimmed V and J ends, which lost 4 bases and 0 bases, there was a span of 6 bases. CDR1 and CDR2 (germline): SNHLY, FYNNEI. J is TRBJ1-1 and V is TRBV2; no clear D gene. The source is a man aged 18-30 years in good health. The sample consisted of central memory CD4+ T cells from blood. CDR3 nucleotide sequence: TGTGCCAGCAGTGGCGCGGTGAACACTGAAGCTTTCTTT. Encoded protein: CASSGAVNTEAFF.